This is a list of T cell receptor beta chains from one sample in a study of shared clonotypes between healthy human individuals. Method: immunoSEQ multiplex PCR; TCRdb's copy keeps in-frame clones and lacks some. The table shows approximately 740,000 clones, with 90% to 95% occurring only once. The sequencing input was naive CD8+ T cells sorted from blood. Receptors originate from a man younger than 45 in good health. Each CDR3 is given with its conserved first and last residue. D genes are given only for firm matches. The size entry is marked missing in some rows and otherwise reads once, few, many or a size class.

>TRBJ1-2|17|-|-|TRBV29-1
CSVEDPLNRGTNYGYTF
TGCAGCGTTGAAGATCCCTTAAACCGGGGGACGAACTATGGCTACACCTTC
>TRBJ1-2|14|-|TRBD1|TRBV5-1
CASSVPQGGYGYTF
TGCGCCAGCAGCGTACCCCAGGGGGGCTATGGCTACACCTTC
>TRBJ2-1|16|-|-|TRBV10-1
CASGTSKGGSYNEQFF
TGCGCCAGCGGGACGAGCAAGGGAGGAAGTTACAATGAGCAGTTCTTC
>TRBJ2-1|19|once|TRBD1|TRBV7-6
CASSSIPGQGLDGANEQFF
TGTGCCAGCAGCTCTATTCCGGGACAGGGGCTAGACGGGGCCAATGAGCAGTTCTTC
>TRBJ2-7|18|-|TRBD1|TRBV18
CASSPTTLSGTGSYEQYF
TGTGCCAGCTCACCTACTACGCTTTCCGGGACAGGGTCCTACGAGCAGTACTTC
>TRBJ2-2|14|-|-|TRBV10-1
CASSVDRLTGELFF
TGCGCCAGCAGTGTTGACAGGTTAACCGGGGAGCTGTTTTTT
>TRBJ2-2|15|-|-|TRBV2
CASRGVKDGHGELFF
TGTGCCAGCCGGGGCGTGAAAGACGGGCACGGGGAGCTGTTTTTT
>TRBJ2-2|15|-|-|TRBV6-6
CASRAGTTNTGELFF
TGTGCCAGCAGGGCCGGGACAACGAACACCGGGGAGCTGTTTTTT
>TRBJ2-3|16|-|-|TRBV21-1
CASSVSQGDGTDTQYF
TGTGCCAGCAGCGTCTCCCAGGGGGATGGCACAGATACGCAGTATTTT
>TRBJ1-4|16|once|TRBD1|TRBV28
CASSTDRGNWSEKLFF
TGTGCCAGCAGTACGGACAGGGGGAATTGGAGCGAAAAACTGTTTTTT